The 25 T cell receptor beta chains below were found in one sample sequenced in a study of T cell responses to AZD1222 COVID-19 vaccine. Only in-frame clones appear in the TCRdb table, and some are missing; sequencing was by immunoSEQ multiplex PCR. The table has about 140,000 clones, around 92% seen once. The sequences come from peripheral blood, collected on day 0 of AZD1222 vaccination. Every receptor here comes from an adult in good health.

The V call is TRBV15, the J call TRBJ2-7, with 9 nucleotides matching TRBD2. V dropped 1 base and J dropped 4; count of bases not matched to a gene: 8. The CDR3 is made up of 16 amino acids. Germline CDR1 reads LNHNV; CDR2 reads YYDKDF (reference sequence). The CDR3 nucleotides are TGTGCCACCAGCAGAGGTAGCGGGGGCCAAGGGTACGAGCAGTACTTC. Translating gives CATSRGSGGQGYEQYF.

The chain uses TRBV29-1 and TRBJ2-5; 11 bases match TRBD2. This CDR3 spans 13 amino acids. CDR1 is SQVTM and CDR2 is ANQGSEA in the germline V gene. V shed 4 bases and J 7 bases; nucleotides not matched to a gene: 5. The CDR3 loop reads CSVALAGDGTQYF. The CDR3 DNA sequence: TGCAGCGTTGCACTAGCGGGAGACGGGACCCAGTACTTC.

V and J are TRBV6-6 and TRBJ1-1, with TRBD1 matching over 8 bases. Germline CDR1 and CDR2: MNHNY and SVGAGI (reference sequence). The J segment lost 6 bases and the V segment lost 2 bases, leaving 5 bases of the junction unmatched. There are 14 residues in the CDR3. CDR3 in amino acids: CASSYGRGLAEAFF. The DNA of the CDR3 is TGTGCCAGCAGTTACGGCAGGGGGCTCGCTGAAGCTTTCTTT.

The chain uses TRBV21-1 and TRBJ2-5; TRBD1, as called in the table, went unchecked against the DNA. TRBV21-1 is classified as a pseudogene. The CDR3 is 15 amino acids. CDR3 sequence: CASSTRQGKDETQYF. The CDR3 DNA sequence: TGTGCCAGCAGCACGAGACAGGGGAAGGACGAGACCCAGTACTTC.

The V gene is TRBV29-1, the J gene TRBJ2-5; 7 bases align to TRBD1. The CDR3 loop spans 16 amino acids. V shed 4 bases and J 5 bases; nucleotides not matched to a gene: 16. The germline gives CDR1 SQVTM, CDR2 ANQGSEA. The DNA of the CDR3 is TGCAGCGTTGGTAGGGGGCAGAGATCGGGAAGGGAGACCCAGTACTTC. This encodes CSVGRGQRSGRETQYF.

This clone has just a few counts. This sequence joins TRBV15 and TRBJ2-3, with TRBD1 as a possible D gene (5 bases). Germline V gene sequence: CDR1 LNHNV, CDR2 YYDKDF (reference sequence). There are 16 residues in the CDR3. Trimming left V 0 bases short and J 2 bases short, with 12 bases between. Here the CDR3 reads CATSRDFPGATDTQYF. In DNA form, the CDR3 reads TGTGCCACCAGCAGAGACTTTCCTGGGGCCACAGATACGCAGTATTTT.

This clone was counted a single time. The chain is built from TRBV18 and TRBJ1-5; 7 bases are a match to TRBD1. Unmatched junction bases numbered 8, after V lost 1 base and J lost 5 bases. The germline gives CDR1 KGHSH, CDR2 LQKENI. CDR3 length: 16 amino acids. The CDR3 spells CASSPQISQGDQPQHF. The CDR3 DNA reads as TGTGCCAGCTCACCACAGATATCCCAGGGGGATCAGCCCCAGCATTTT.

V and J are TRBV28 and TRBJ1-3, with unresolved D. The CDR3 has 15 residues. The V gene's germline CDR1 is MDHEN and CDR2 SYDVKM. Trimming left V 5 bases short and J 3 bases short, with 14 bases between. DNA of the CDR3: TGTGCCAGCAGTCCCGTGTTGGTTCGTGGAAACACCATATATTTT. Protein sequence: CASSPVLVRGNTIYF.

This clone was picked up one time. The chain employs TRBV7-8 and TRBJ2-3, with D perhaps matching TRBD2 (5 bases). With 5 bases removed from V and 3 bases from J, the gap between germline ends came to 12 bases. Germline CDR1 and CDR2: SGHVS and FQNEAQ. CDR3 length: 14 amino acids. The CDR3 loop is CASSPWTETDTQYF. The CDR3 DNA follows: TGTGCCAGCAGCCCCTGGACTGAAACAGATACGCAGTATTTT. The full variable domain, its missing parts supplied by reference TRBV7-8 and TRBJ2-3, is GAGVSQSPRYKVAKRGQDVALRCDPISGHVSLFWYQQALGQGPEFLTYFQNEAQLDKSGLPSDRFFAERPEGSVSTLKIQRTQQEDSAVYLCASSPWTETDTQYFGPGTRLTVL.

The chain couples TRBV4-1 to TRBJ2-1; 10 nucleotides match TRBD1. The V gene end was trimmed by 1 base and the J gene end by 7 bases; junction bases not matched to a gene: 7. The germline V gene has CDR1 MGHRA and CDR2 YSYEKL. This CDR3 comprises 16 residues. The CDR3 protein is CASSQAGTGVWNEQFF. The CDR3 DNA is TGCGCCAGCAGCCAAGCCGGGACAGGGGTATGGAATGAGCAGTTCTTC.

The chain joins TRBV3-1 (or the pseudogene TRBV3-2) to TRBJ2-1; the match to TRBD1 covers 8 bases. Germline loops: CDR1 LGHDT, CDR2 YNNKEL (reference sequence). The CDR3 extends over 16 amino acids. V lost 1 base and J lost 5; bases outside the gene matches: 7. CDR3 DNA sequence: TGTGCCAGCAGCCAAGGGGCGACAGGGGTCCACAATGAGCAGTTCTTC. It translates to CASSQGATGVHNEQFF.

V gene TRBV13 combines with J gene TRBJ2-7; D uncertain. V was trimmed by 0 bases and J by 2 bases, leaving 11 bases between them. The CDR3 consists of 15 residues. Germline CDR1 PRHDT, CDR2 FYEKMQ (reference sequence). The CDR3 region is CASSLGVQQAYEQYF. Here the CDR3 DNA reads TGTGCCAGCAGCTTAGGAGTACAGCAAGCCTACGAGCAGTACTTC.

The chain is built from TRBV27 and TRBJ2-7; no clear D gene. The CDR3 runs 15 residues. Per germline, CDR1 MNHEY and CDR2 SMNVEV (reference sequence). Trimming cost V 0 bases and J 13 bases, with 22 bases left between them. For the CDR3, the DNA is TGTGCCAGCAGTTTATCGGCAAGGGTATCAAGGCTGACTTACTTC. Residues: CASSLSARVSRLTYF.

This rearrangement joins TRBV6-2 or TRBV6-3 to TRBJ2-1; TRBD2 is a possible D gene (5 bases). Between the trimmed V and J ends, which lost 0 bases and 6 bases, there was a span of 9 bases. Germline lookup yields CDR1 MNHEY and CDR2 SVGEGT. This CDR3 comprises 14 residues. The CDR3 here is CASSYSSSFNEQFF. The CDR3 coding sequence is TGTGCCAGCAGTTACTCTTCTAGCTTCAATGAGCAGTTCTTC.

The chain has TRBV4-3 and TRBJ2-1; TRBD2 matches at 8 bases. V trimming: 0 bases; J trimming: 3 bases; junction bases outside the gene matches: 7. Per the germline V gene, CDR1 is LGHNA and CDR2 is YSLEER. The CDR3 runs 17 residues. The CDR3 sequence: CASSQDVGLAGYNEQFF. The CDR3 bases are TGCGCCAGCAGCCAAGATGTGGGGCTAGCGGGCTACAATGAGCAGTTCTTC.

This rearrangement joins TRBV19 to TRBJ2-1; TRBD1 is a possible D gene (5 bases). The CDR3 has 13 residues. The V gene lost 5 bases and the J gene lost 8 bases, with 13 bases spanning the gap. The germline CDR1 and CDR2 sequences are LNHDA and SQIVND (reference sequence). CDR3 loop: CASSVAVRDEQFF. The CDR3 region has the DNA TGTGCCAGTAGTGTTGCGGTCAGGGATGAGCAGTTCTTC.

V gene TRBV3-1 (or the pseudogene TRBV3-2) combines with J gene TRBJ2-7; D is uncertain. The CDR3 sequence is 17 residues long. V gave up 4 bases and J gave up 3 bases, with 22 bases separating them. Per the germline V gene, CDR1 is LGHDT and CDR2 is YNNKEL (reference sequence). The CDR3 DNA sequence: TGTGCCAGCAGCCGATCCCTGGGGAAGGGAAATAGCTACGAGCAGTACTTC. It translates to CASSRSLGKGNSYEQYF.

The chain combines TRBV4-2 with TRBJ2-7; 10 positions match TRBD2. Germline loops: CDR1 LGHNA, CDR2 YNFKEQ. Trimming took 4 bases from V and 3 from J; bases not matched to a gene: 9. The CDR3 covers 16 residues. The CDR3 DNA follows: TGTGCCAGCAGCCGGGGGGCTAGCGGGAGAAGCTACGAGCAGTACTTC. The encoded protein is CASSRGASGRSYEQYF.

The chain combines TRBV4-3 with TRBJ1-1, with D unclear. Germline V gives CDR1 LGHNA, CDR2 YSLEER. V was trimmed by 0 bases and J by 9 bases, leaving 14 bases between them. The CDR3 spans 14 residues. CDR3 protein: CASSQDFSGDKAFF. CDR3 coding DNA: TGCGCCAGCAGCCAAGATTTCTCCGGAGACAAAGCTTTCTTT.

This rearrangement joins TRBV7-2 to TRBJ2-5; D remains ambiguous. CDR3 length: 14 residues. V lost 0 bases and J lost 4, with 9 bases in between. The germline gives CDR1 SGHTA, CDR2 FQGNSA. CDR3 nucleotide sequence: TGTGCCAGCAGCTTAGCGGGAATTGGAGAGACCCAGTACTTC. Protein sequence: CASSLAGIGETQYF.

This clone was recorded once. At the DNA level, this CDR3 is encoded by other sequences in the same sample as well. This rearrangement joins TRBV18 to TRBJ2-5; no clear D. V was pared by 6 bases and J by 4 bases, with 6 bases between. Looked up from germline, CDR1 is KGHSH and CDR2 is LQKENI. The CDR3 is 11 residues long. The CDR3 region is CASSPRETQYF. DNA for the CDR3: TGTGCCAGCTCCCCAAGAGAGACCCAGTACTTC.

This clone was counted at least ten times. This chain uses TRBV7-2 with TRBJ2-7; 8 bases are shared with TRBD2. J lost 0 bases, V lost 5 bases, and 3 bases had no gene match. The germline V gene has CDR1 SGHTA and CDR2 FQGNSA. The CDR3 has 14 amino acids. CDR3 DNA sequence: TGTGCCAGCAGCGTTAGCGGGGCCTCCTACGAGCAGTACTTC. Translation gives CASSVSGASYEQYF.

This clone was seen more than once but under ten times. The V call is TRBV28, the J call TRBJ1-5; the D gene is possibly TRBD1 (6 bases). Germline-derived CDR1 and CDR2 are MDHEN and SYDVKM. There are 15 residues in the CDR3. V dropped 1 base and J dropped 9 bases, with 16 bases sitting between them. The CDR3 loop reads CASSLFGGGVRPQHF. The DNA for the CDR3 is TGTGCCAGCAGTTTATTCGGGGGCGGAGTTCGGCCCCAGCATTTT.

The V gene is TRBV6-5, the J gene TRBJ1-1; 7 bases are a match to TRBD1. CDR3 length: 14 residues. In germline, CDR1 is MNHEY, CDR2 SVGAGI. V lost 4 bases and J lost 5; bases outside the gene matches: 7. This chain's CDR3 is CASSSINRGTEAFF. CDR3 coding DNA: TGTGCCAGCAGTTCGATAAACAGGGGTACTGAAGCTTTCTTT.

The chain employs TRBV7-2 and TRBJ2-6; D gene ambiguous. This CDR3 has 17 amino acids. Germline CDR1 reads SGHTA; CDR2 reads FQGNSA. Trimming removed 2 bases from V and 0 bases from J, with 11 bases in between. CDR3 sequence: CASSLYPGTSGANVLTF. The DNA for the CDR3 is TGTGCCAGCAGCTTATACCCAGGAACCTCTGGGGCCAACGTCCTGACTTTC.